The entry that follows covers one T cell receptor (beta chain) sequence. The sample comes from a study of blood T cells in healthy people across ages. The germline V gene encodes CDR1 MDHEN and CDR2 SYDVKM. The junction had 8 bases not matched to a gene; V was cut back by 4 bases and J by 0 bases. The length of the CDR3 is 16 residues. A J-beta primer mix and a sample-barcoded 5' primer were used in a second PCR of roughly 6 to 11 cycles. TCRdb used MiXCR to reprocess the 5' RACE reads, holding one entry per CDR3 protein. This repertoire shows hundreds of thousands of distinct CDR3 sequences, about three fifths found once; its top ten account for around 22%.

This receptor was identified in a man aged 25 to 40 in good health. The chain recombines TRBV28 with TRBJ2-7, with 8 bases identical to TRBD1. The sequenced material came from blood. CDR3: CASSSRRTGFSYEQYF. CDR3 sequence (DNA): TGTGCCAGCAGTTCCCGACGGACAGGGTTCTCCTACGAGCAGTACTTC.